This T cell receptor (beta chain) was obtained from a study of cytomegalovirus exposure and HLA in healthy donors. Regarding the study as a whole: The study recorded 160 or so TCR beta chains that were cytomegalovirus-associated. A further, later analysis showed that HLA-associated TCR beta chains (compared with equally common others) were more clonally expanded. Another analysis was done later, and it associated roughly 15,000 TCR beta sequences with HLA alleles at 0.05 false discovery rate.

The PCR contained 60 Vbeta and 13 Jbeta primers. The protocol was immunoSEQ multiplex PCR, while the TCRdb copy is restricted to in-frame clones and leaves out a portion. Here the sample spans under 200,000 clones, roughly 80% being singletons. Comment on this clone: The antigen remains undetermined.

Sequenced input: PBMCs. The source of this sequence is a female donor in good health and CMV-seronegative.

The CDR3 is CASSYGTGFNSPLHF. The CDR3 nucleotides are TGTGCCAGCAGTTACGGGACAGGGTTTAATTCACCCCTCCACTTT. The chain couples TRBV6-5 to TRBJ1-6; 9 nucleotides line up with TRBD1. Germline V lookup: CDR1 MNHEY, CDR2 SVGAGI. This CDR3 is built from 15 residues. Unmatched junction bases numbered 2, after V lost 2 bases and J lost 6 bases.